This T cell receptor beta chain was sequenced during a study of PD-1 blockade in classical Hodgkin lymphoma. The study's findings and limits: Baseline diversity resembling that of newly diagnosed patients was seen in complete responders. There remain no defined causes for the repertoire differences, which possibly reflect disease activity or prior therapy.

CDR1 KGHSH and CDR2 LQKENI come from the germline V gene. CDR3 size: 13 residues. V was cut by 5 bases and J by 12 bases, with 17 bases left in between. Points on this clone: Its specificity is unknown.

Brentuximab vedotin exposure varied, and every patient relapsed after autologous stem cell transplantation. Measured with immunoSEQ multiplex PCR; TCRdb has only the in-frame clones, and not every one. The table records over 25,000 clones, around 80% of them present only once. Sequencing used peripheral blood mononuclear cells (PBMCs), obtained before the second cycle of nivolumab. The clonotype comes from a human donor with classical Hodgkin lymphoma. The J gene is TRBJ2-4, the V gene TRBV18; D is uncertain. The DNA of the CDR3 is TGTGCCAGCTCAGAGGCGGTCTTACGGACTCAGTACTTC. The encoded protein is CASSEAVLRTQYF. The full variable domain, in which reference TRBV18 and TRBJ2-4 provide the parts outside the CDR3, is NAGVMQNPRHLVRRRGQEARLRCSPMKGHSHVYWYRQLPEEGLKFMVYLQKENIIDESGMPKERFSAEFPKEGPSILRIQQVVRGDSAAYFCASSEAVLRTQYFGAGTRLSVL.